The 17 T cell receptor beta chains below were found in one sample sequenced in a study of quantifying T cell responses using KT2 cells. Across the whole study: Reverse transcription used primers in the TCR alpha and beta constant regions.

An oligo carrying a UMI was ligated to the cDNA 3' end. An equimolar mix of RC1.1 and RC1.2 primed the beta chain across TRBC1 and TRBC2. In TCRdb, the UMI-ligation and nested PCR reads were re-called with MiXCR into one record per CDR3 protein. The table records around 56,000 distinct CDR3 sequences, 9% to 15% of them present only once. The material sequenced was PBMCs spiked with cells of the T cell clone KT2. All receptors derive from a human donor.

This clonotype was counted only a few times. The chain carries TRBV16 and TRBJ2-3; D is ambiguous. The CDR3 extends over 12 amino acids. CDR1 is KGHSY and CDR2 is FQNENV in the germline V gene. The V gene lost 4 bases and the J gene lost 3 bases, with 5 bases spanning the gap. The CDR3, as DNA: TGTGCCAGCAGCCGACAAACAGATACGCAGTATTTT. It encodes CASSRQTDTQYF.

This clonotype occurred many times. The rearrangement links TRBV12-3 or TRBV12-4 to TRBJ1-2; the D gene is possibly TRBD1 (6 bases). This CDR3 comprises 14 residues. The ends were cut back, 3 bases at V and 5 bases at J, with 13 bases in the middle. CDR3 in amino acids: CASSLDSQRYGYTF. CDR3 nucleotide sequence: TGTGCCAGCAGTTTGGACAGTCAGAGATATGGCTACACCTTC.

The rearrangement uses TRBV12-3 or TRBV12-4 and TRBJ1-1; no clear D gene. V was cut by 3 bases and J by 5 bases, with 16 bases left in between. CDR3 length equals 15 residues. CDR3 coding DNA: TGTGCCAGCAGTTTTAGCCAGAGCCCGAATACTGAAGCTTTCTTT. This translates into CASSFSQSPNTEAFF.

This clonotype has a count of ten or more. V usage is TRBV9 and J usage is TRBJ1-1; TRBD1 might be the D (6 bases). V was shortened by 6 bases and J by 1 base, with 19 bases between the two germline ends. The germline CDR1 and CDR2 sequences are SGDLS and YYNGEE. This CDR3 is 16 amino acids long. The CDR3 reads CASTPGRGRGNTEAFF. The CDR3 nucleotides are TGTGCCAGCACCCCCGGCAGGGGCAGAGGGAACACTGAAGCTTTCTTT.

This clonotype was seen repeatedly, ten times or more. The chain uses TRBV29-1 and TRBJ2-3; D may be TRBD1 (6 bases). The V end was cut by 7 bases, the J end by 4 bases, with 12 bases between. Looked up from germline, CDR1 is SQVTM and CDR2 is ANQGSEA. This CDR3 has 12 residues. The CDR3 reads CSAAPGADTQYF. CDR3 in DNA: TGCAGCGCCGCGCCAGGGGCAGATACGCAGTATTTT.

This clonotype was counted ten times or more. The chain carries TRBV10-1 and TRBJ2-7; D gene ambiguous. Per germline, CDR1 WNHNN and CDR2 SYGVQD (reference sequence). The CDR3 is 13 amino acids. V dropped 2 bases and J dropped 2 bases, with 7 bases sitting between them. This CDR3 is CASSEAMPYEQYF. The CDR3 coding sequence is TGCGCCAGCAGTGAGGCGATGCCCTACGAGCAGTACTTC.

This clonotype was seen at least ten times. J is TRBJ1-1 and V is TRBV5-5, with TRBD1 as a possible D gene (5 bases). Germline V gene sequence: CDR1 SGHKS, CDR2 YYEKEE (reference sequence). The CDR3 consists of 11 residues. V lost 4 bases, J lost 7 bases, and 8 bases lay in between. CDR3 nucleotide sequence: TGTGCCAGCAGCGAGGGGAGTGAAGCTTTCTTT. It translates to CASSEGSEAFF.

The chain recombines TRBV12-3 or TRBV12-4 with TRBJ2-5; 7 positions agree with TRBD2. This CDR3 is built from 13 residues. J was trimmed by 3 bases and V by 3 bases; bases with no gene match: 1. CDR3 in amino acids: CASSFGGEETQYF. The DNA for the CDR3 is TGTGCCAGCAGTTTTGGGGGGGAAGAGACCCAGTACTTC.

V is TRBV12-3 or TRBV12-4 and J is TRBJ1-2; tentatively, D is TRBD1 (5 bases). V dropped 5 bases and J dropped 6 bases, with 19 bases sitting between them. The CDR3 is 15 amino acids. For the CDR3, the DNA is TGTGCCAGCAGTAAAGCCACCCGCCCAGGGCATGGCTACACCTTC. It encodes CASSKATRPGHGYTF.

The chain couples TRBV5-1 to TRBJ2-1; 7 bases are shared with TRBD2. V dropped 0 bases and J dropped 9; count of bases not matched to a gene: 9. CDR1 is SGHRS and CDR2 is YFSETQ in the germline V gene. This CDR3 has 15 amino acids. Here the CDR3 reads CASSLVTVGGSEQFF. In DNA form, the CDR3 reads TGCGCCAGCAGCTTGGTCACTGTGGGGGGGTCTGAGCAGTTCTTC.

The CDR3 DNA reads TGCAGCGCCCAGAAGATGAACACTGAAGCTTTCTTT. Amino acids: CSAQKMNTEAFF. The rearrangement links TRBV29-1 to TRBJ1-1, with no clear D. This CDR3 is 12 amino acids long. Germline V gives CDR1 SQVTM, CDR2 ANQGSEA. V lost 7 bases, J lost 0 bases, and 9 bases lay in between.

This chain joins TRBV7-8 and TRBJ2-5; 11 bases are a match to TRBD2. In germline, CDR1 is SGHVS, CDR2 FQNEAQ. CDR3 length: 16 amino acids. The J segment lost 6 bases and the V segment lost 5 bases, leaving 11 bases of the junction unmatched. The CDR3 region has the DNA TGTGCCAGCAGCGGCCGACTAGCGGGGTTCGGGAAGACCCAGTACTTC. It yields the protein CASSGRLAGFGKTQYF.

This clonotype showed up many times. The rearrangement uses TRBV15 and TRBJ2-7, with TRBD1 identical over 9 bases. This CDR3 has 14 residues. With V trimmed by 5 bases and J by 2 bases, 4 bases remained unmatched. Germline V gene data show CDR1 as LNHNV and CDR2 as YYDKDF (reference sequence). This chain's CDR3 is CATSGDREPYEQYF. CDR3 DNA sequence: TGTGCCACCAGCGGGGACAGGGAACCCTACGAGCAGTACTTC. Full variable domain (remainder filled in from reference TRBV15 and TRBJ2-7): DAMVIQNPRYQVTQFGKPVTLSCSQTLNHNVMYWYQQKSSQAPKLLFHYYDKDFNNEADTPDNFQSRRPNTSFCFLDIRSPGLGDTAMYLCATSGDREPYEQYFGPGTRLTVT.

This chain joins TRBV4-2 and TRBJ2-5; 8 bases agree with TRBD2. With 0 bases clipped from V and 5 bases from J, the junction kept 11 bases outside the gene matches. Germline V CDR1 and CDR2: LGHNA, YNFKEQ. The CDR3 covers 17 residues. Written as DNA, the CDR3 is TGTGCCAGCAGCCAAGAGAAAAACTCGGGGGGGCAGGAGACCCAGTACTTC. Encoded protein: CASSQEKNSGGQETQYF.

V and J are TRBV6-6 and TRBJ1-1, with 9 bases matching TRBD1. There are 13 residues in the CDR3. Germline V gene data show CDR1 as MNHNY and CDR2 as SVGAGI (reference sequence). With V trimmed by 7 bases and J by 6 bases, 6 bases remained unmatched. CDR3 in DNA: TGTGCCAGCATCGGGGACAGGGTCGCTGAAGCTTTCTTT. Translated: CASIGDRVAEAFF.

The V call is TRBV30, the J call TRBJ1-2, with TRBD1 matching over 7 bases. Germline V gene sequence: CDR1 GTSNPN, CDR2 SVGIG (reference sequence). This CDR3 has 14 amino acids. V shed 2 bases, J shed 4 bases, and the junction held 7 bases outside the gene matches. In nucleotides, the CDR3 is TGTGCCTGGAGTACGGGACAGACCTTCTATGGCTACACCTTC. Amino acid sequence: CAWSTGQTFYGYTF.

The V and J genes are TRBV5-4 and TRBJ2-3, with 10 bases fitting TRBD2. The CDR3 has 15 residues. The J segment lost 2 bases and the V segment lost 4 bases, leaving 4 bases of the junction unmatched. Germline lookup yields CDR1 SGHNT and CDR2 YYREEE (reference sequence). This chain's CDR3 is CASSPAGGHTDTQYF. The CDR3, as DNA: TGTGCCAGCAGCCCAGCGGGGGGGCACACAGATACGCAGTATTTT.